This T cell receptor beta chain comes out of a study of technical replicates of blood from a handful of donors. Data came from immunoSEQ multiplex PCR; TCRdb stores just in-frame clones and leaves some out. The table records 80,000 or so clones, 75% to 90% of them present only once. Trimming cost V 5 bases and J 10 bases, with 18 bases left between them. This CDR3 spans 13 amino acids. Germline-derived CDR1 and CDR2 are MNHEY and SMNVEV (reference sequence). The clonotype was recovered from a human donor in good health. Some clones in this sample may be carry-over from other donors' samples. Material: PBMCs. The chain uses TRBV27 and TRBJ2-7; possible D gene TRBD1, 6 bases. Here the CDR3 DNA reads TGTGCCAGCAGTCCACCAGGGGTAGCAGCTCAGTACTTC. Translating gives CASSPPGVAAQYF.